These 24 T cell receptor beta chains share one sample of origin, sequenced in a study of CD8+ T cells in alopecia areata. In each case, RNA was isolated and then reverse transcribed into cDNA as the sequencing template. TCRdb keeps only in-frame clones here, not all; method: immunoSEQ multiplex PCR. The sample records under 200,000 clones, approximately 62% being singletons. Treatment of the sample: oral pan-JAK inhibitor, 5-10 mg twice daily. The starting material was CD4+ T cells sorted from blood, obtained at week 24, from a patient treated with tofacitinib. The source of these receptors is a human donor with alopecia areata.

This chain links TRBV13 with TRBJ2-7; 8 bases fit TRBD2. This CDR3 region has 16 residues. Per germline, CDR1 PRHDT and CDR2 FYEKMQ (reference sequence). Trimming took 1 base from V and 2 from J; bases not matched to a gene: 7. CDR3 residues: CASSLVGGLAAYEQYF. CDR3 bases: TGTGCCAGCAGCTTAGTTGGAGGACTAGCTGCCTACGAGCAGTACTTC.

This chain joins TRBV7-3 and TRBJ2-2; perhaps TRBD1 as D (5 bases). The CDR3 has 16 residues. The V end lost 0 bases, the J end lost 2 bases, and 10 bases lay between the germline ends. Germline-derived CDR1 and CDR2 are SGHTA and FQGTGA. The CDR3 here is CASSLTRQTNTGELFF. CDR3 DNA: TGTGCCAGCAGCTTAACCCGACAGACTAACACCGGGGAGCTGTTTTTT.

This sequence joins TRBV2 and TRBJ2-3; the D gene is possibly TRBD2 (5 bases). Trimming took off 8 bases at V and 8 bases at J, with 20 bases between the two ends. The germline CDR1 and CDR2 sequences are SNHLY and FYNNEI. The CDR3 is 14 amino acids. In DNA, the CDR3 is TGTGCCAGCGGCCCTGGGAGCGGCACCGGTACGCAGTATTTT. Its protein is CASGPGSGTGTQYF.

V and J are TRBV25-1 and TRBJ1-2; D ambiguous. Germline assignment: CDR1 MGHDK and CDR2 SYGVNS. The V end lost 7 bases, the J end lost 8 bases, and 14 bases lay between the germline ends. This CDR3 has 12 amino acids. CDR3 bases: TGTGCCAGCAATCAGCCACTCGGGGGCTACACCTTC. This translates into CASNQPLGGYTF.

V and J are TRBV9 and TRBJ1-1; D gene unclear. V was cut by 0 bases and J by 0 bases, with 6 bases left in between. The CDR3 length is 14 residues. Germline CDR1 is SGDLS and CDR2 is YYNGEE. CDR3 in DNA: TGTGCCAGCAGCGTAGAGGGTATGAACACTGAAGCTTTCTTT. Its protein is CASSVEGMNTEAFF.

The rearrangement links TRBV4-1 to TRBJ1-3; TRBD1 agrees at 8 bases. The germline CDR1 and CDR2 sequences are MGHRA and YSYEKL. With 0 bases clipped from V and 2 bases from J, the junction kept 3 bases outside the gene matches. The CDR3 loop spans 16 amino acids. The CDR3 sequence is CASSQDWTGTGNTIYF. The CDR3 bases are TGCGCCAGCAGCCAAGACTGGACAGGGACTGGAAACACCATATATTTT.

The CDR3 reads CSVEGASTDTQYF. Written as DNA, the CDR3 is TGCAGCGTTGAAGGTGCCAGCACAGATACGCAGTATTTT. The chain uses TRBV29-1 and TRBJ2-3; D not resolved. The CDR3 consists of 13 residues. Germline-derived CDR1 and CDR2 are SQVTM and ANQGSEA. Trimming took 1 base from V and 0 from J, leaving 5 bases between them.

The V and J genes are TRBV5-1 and TRBJ2-1; 8 bases match TRBD1. After removal of 3 bases from V and 7 bases from J, the junction contained 6 bases not matched to a gene. This CDR3 has 14 residues. From germline, CDR1 is SGHRS and CDR2 YFSETQ. CDR3 nucleotide sequence: TGCGCCAGCAGCTCGGACAGGGCCAATAATGAGCAGTTCTTC. The encoded protein is CASSSDRANNEQFF.

This rearrangement joins TRBV5-1 to TRBJ2-5; weak D call: TRBD1 (6 bases). Trimming took off 3 bases at V and 3 bases at J, with 15 bases between the two ends. CDR1 SGHRS and CDR2 YFSETQ come from the germline V gene. The CDR3 is made up of 15 amino acids. The CDR3: CASSSGDRSEETQYF. The CDR3 DNA reads as TGCGCCAGCAGCTCGGGCGACAGGTCCGAAGAGACCCAGTACTTC.

The rearrangement joins TRBV19 to TRBJ1-5, with 11 bases identical to TRBD1. CDR3 size: 15 residues. V gave up 5 bases and J gave up 6 bases; unmatched junction bases: 6. CDR1 is LNHDA, CDR2 SQIVND, per germline (reference sequence). The CDR3 coding sequence is TGTGCCAGTAGTGCGGACAGGGGGCGTAGTCAGCCCCAGCATTTT. It encodes CASSADRGRSQPQHF.

As to this clone: This CDR3 is missing its conserved last phenylalanine or tryptophan, likely due to a read error. The chain has TRBV30 and TRBJ2-3; D not resolved. The ends were cut back, 4 bases at V and 0 bases at J, with 8 bases in the middle. Germline V lookup: CDR1 GTSNPN, CDR2 SVGIG (reference sequence). The CDR3 is 13 amino acids. The CDR3 nucleotides are TGTGCCTGGACCGACCGTAGCACAGATACGCAGTATTCT. Translation gives CAWTDRSTDTQYS.

The V gene is TRBV5-6, the J gene TRBJ1-2, with unresolved D. The germline CDR1 and CDR2 sequences are SGHDT and YYEEEE. The V end lost 0 bases, the J end lost 4 bases, and 13 bases lay between the germline ends. The CDR3 covers 15 residues. CDR3 protein: CASSLGMVSAYGYTF. The CDR3 DNA sequence: TGTGCCAGCAGCTTGGGAATGGTTTCCGCCTATGGCTACACCTTC. Full variable domain (rest looked up from reference TRBV5-6 and TRBJ1-2): DAGVTQSPTHLIKTRGQQVTLRCSPKSGHDTVSWYQQALGQGPQFIFQYYEEEERQRGNFPDRFSGHQFPNYSSELNVNALLLGDSALYLCASSLGMVSAYGYTFGSGTRLTVV.

This clone was counted a single time. The chain joins TRBV5-4 to TRBJ2-5; possible D gene TRBD1, 6 bases. Germline CDR1 is SGHNT and CDR2 is YYREEE (reference sequence). V was shortened by 0 bases and J by 3 bases, with 9 bases between the two germline ends. The CDR3 covers 14 residues. CDR3 sequence (DNA): TGTGCCAGCAGCTTGGGGGGGACAAAAGAGACCCAGTACTTC. This translates into CASSLGGTKETQYF.

The rearrangement uses TRBV5-1 and TRBJ2-1; 8 bases are shared with TRBD2. Germline loops: CDR1 SGHRS, CDR2 YFSETQ. This CDR3 region has 16 residues. V lost 0 bases, J lost 6 bases, and 8 bases stayed unmatched. CDR3 coding DNA: TGCGCCAGCAGCTTGGCCTTCGTCGGGGGGGCCAATGAGCAGTTCTTC. It encodes CASSLAFVGGANEQFF.

V usage is TRBV15 and J usage is TRBJ1-5; D gene unclear. The V gene lost 0 bases and the J gene lost 4 bases, with 4 bases spanning the gap. The CDR3 extends over 13 amino acids. In germline, CDR1 is LNHNV, CDR2 YYDKDF (reference sequence). The CDR3 loop reads CATSRDNNQPQHF. CDR3 DNA: TGTGCCACCAGCAGAGATAATAATCAGCCCCAGCATTTT.

This clone has a handful of counts. This chain uses TRBV19 with TRBJ2-2; 9 nucleotides line up with TRBD1. V lost 7 bases to trimming and J lost 6 bases; unmatched junction nucleotides: 9. Germline CDR1 and CDR2: LNHDA and SQIVND (reference sequence). The CDR3 is 15 amino acids. CDR3 loop: CASNPDRGIPGELFF. CDR3 bases: TGTGCCAGTAACCCGGACAGGGGTATTCCCGGGGAGCTGTTTTTT.

The chain uses TRBV10-3 and TRBJ1-4; D ambiguous. The V and J ends lost 3 bases and 5 bases respectively, with 4 bases between them. Germline lookup yields CDR1 ENHRY and CDR2 SYGVKD. The CDR3 extends over 12 amino acids. The CDR3 DNA reads TGTGCCATCAGTGACCGGAATGAAAAACTGTTTTTT. It yields the protein CAISDRNEKLFF.

In this sample, this clone turned up a few times. The chain carries TRBV6-5 and TRBJ2-2, with no clear D. V lost 5 bases and J lost 7, with 17 bases in between. This CDR3 comprises 15 residues. Germline assignment: CDR1 MNHEY and CDR2 SVGAGI. CDR3 residues: CASSLPLEWGGELFF. Here the CDR3 DNA reads TGTGCCAGCAGTCTACCCCTTGAGTGGGGCGGGGAGCTGTTTTTT.

This clone was counted between two and nine times. This chain links TRBV28 with TRBJ1-4; D is possibly TRBD1 (5 bases). V lost 10 bases and J lost 7, with 19 bases in between. This CDR3 contains 14 residues. The V gene's germline CDR1 is MDHEN and CDR2 SYDVKM. Here the CDR3 reads CATLPSGASEKLFF. The CDR3 DNA reads as TGTGCCACCCTTCCGTCTGGGGCCAGTGAAAAACTGTTTTTT. Complete variable domain (other parts from reference TRBV28 and TRBJ1-4): DVKVTQSSRYLVKRTGEKVFLECVQDMDHENMFWYRQDPGLGLRLIYFSYDVKMKEKGDIPEGYSVSREKKERFSLILESASTNQTSMYLCATLPSGASEKLFFGSGTQLSVL.

The chain recombines TRBV2 with TRBJ1-4, with a possible D match to TRBD1 (5 bases). The ends were cut back, 3 bases at V and 4 bases at J, with 9 bases in the middle. CDR3 length equals 14 residues. The germline V gene encodes CDR1 SNHLY and CDR2 FYNNEI. The DNA for the CDR3 is TGTGCCAGCAGTGACCGGGGGGGTAATGAAAAACTGTTTTTT. It translates to CASSDRGGNEKLFF.

In its sample, this clone was seen a few times. The chain links TRBV18 to TRBJ1-4; no reliable D call. The germline V and J ends were trimmed by 3 bases and 8 bases, with 10 bases remaining between them. Per germline, CDR1 KGHSH and CDR2 LQKENI. The CDR3 sequence is 13 residues long. The CDR3 DNA is TGTGCCAGCTCACCGGGAAGGCGGGAAAAACTGTTTTTT. It codes for CASSPGRREKLFF.

The chain combines TRBV29-1 with TRBJ2-3; possibly TRBD1 for D (6 bases). Germline V gene sequence: CDR1 SQVTM, CDR2 ANQGSEA. The CDR3 is made up of 13 amino acids. With 3 bases removed from V and 6 bases from J, the gap between germline ends came to 13 bases. CDR3 DNA: TGCAGCGTTGATATTCAGCAGGGGGATACGCAGTATTTT. This gives the protein CSVDIQQGDTQYF.

This clone was seen a single time. V and J are TRBV5-4 and TRBJ1-2; TRBD1 matches 7 bases. With V trimmed by 1 base and J by 8 bases, 5 bases remained unmatched. Germline CDR1 and CDR2: SGHNT and YYREEE (reference sequence). The CDR3 totals 13 residues. CDR3 coding DNA: TGTGCCAGCAGCTTGCATCAGGGGGGCGGCTACACCTTC. Its protein is CASSLHQGGGYTF. Together with reference TRBV5-4 and TRBJ1-2, the CDR3 gives the full variable domain: ETGVTQSPTHLIKTRGQQVTLRCSSQSGHNTVSWYQQALGQGPQFIFQYYREEENGRGNFPPRFSGLQFPNYSSELNVNALELDDSALYLCASSLHQGGGYTFGSGTRLTVV.

The rearrangement uses TRBV28 and TRBJ2-7; 9 bases line up with TRBD1. V gave up 4 bases and J gave up 5 bases; unmatched junction bases: 12. Germline V gives CDR1 MDHEN, CDR2 SYDVKM. The CDR3 is 16 amino acids. DNA of the CDR3: TGTGCCAGCAGTTCTTTAGGGACAGGGAGAGTAAACGAGCAGTACTTC. Translated: CASSSLGTGRVNEQYF.